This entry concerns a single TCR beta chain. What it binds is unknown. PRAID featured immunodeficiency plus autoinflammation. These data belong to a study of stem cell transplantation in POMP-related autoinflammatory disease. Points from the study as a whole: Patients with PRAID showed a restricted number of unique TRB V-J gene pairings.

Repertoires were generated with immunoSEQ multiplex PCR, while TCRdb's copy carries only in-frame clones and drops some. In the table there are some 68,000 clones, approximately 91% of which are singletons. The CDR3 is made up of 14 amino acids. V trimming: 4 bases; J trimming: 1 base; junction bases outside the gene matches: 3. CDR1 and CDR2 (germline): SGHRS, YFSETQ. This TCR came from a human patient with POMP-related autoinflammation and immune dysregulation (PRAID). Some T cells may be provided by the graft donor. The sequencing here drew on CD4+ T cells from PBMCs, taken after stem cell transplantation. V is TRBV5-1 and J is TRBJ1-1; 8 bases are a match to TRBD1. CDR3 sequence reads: CASSPTGANTEAFF. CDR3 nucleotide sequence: TGCGCCAGCAGCCCGACAGGGGCGAACACTGAAGCTTTCTTT. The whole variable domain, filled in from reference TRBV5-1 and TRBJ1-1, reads KAGVTQTPRYLIKTRGQQVTLSCSPISGHRSVSWYQQTPGQGLQFLFEYFSETQRNKGNFPGRFSGRQFSNSRSEMNVSTLELGDSALYLCASSPTGANTEAFFGQGTRLTVV.